These T cell receptor beta chains were read from a single sample in a study of T cells in localized non-small cell lung cancer. Repertoires were generated with immunoSEQ multiplex PCR, while TCRdb's copy carries only in-frame clones and drops some. The data hold over a thousand clones, with 35% to 40% observed a single time. The starting material was normal lung tissue next to the tumor, obtained before any cancer treatment. These receptors originate from a woman aged 40 to 75 with stage I lung adenocarcinoma. CDR3s include the opening cysteine and the closing phenylalanine or tryptophan. A D gene is named only where the DNA matches it firmly. A clone size is listed for some rows: how often the clone was seen (once, few, many), or a class if it is expanded.

V gene	clone size	D gene	J gene	CDR3 DNA	CDR3 protein
TRBV28	-	-	TRBJ2-1	TGTGCCAGCAGTTTTGAGCCTAAGGAGCCGTTCTTC	CASSFEPKEPFF
TRBV19	-	-	TRBJ1-5	TGTGCCAGTAGTATCGGAACGAGCAATCAGCCCCAGCATTTT	CASSIGTSNQPQHF
TRBV11-3	-	-	TRBJ2-2	TGTGCCAGCAGCTCCGAAATTGCGAACACCGGGGAGCTGTTTTTT	CASSSEIANTGELFF
TRBV16	-	-	TRBJ2-7	TGTGCCAGCAGCCAATCGATGGACGAGCAGTACTTC	CASSQSMDEQYF
TRBV6-8	few	TRBD1	TRBJ2-4	TGTGCCAGCAGTCCTCCGGGACAGGGGGGAAACATTCAGTACTTC	CASSPPGQGGNIQYF
TRBV6-8	large	TRBD1	TRBJ1-1	TGTGCCAGCAGGCCCGGGACAGGGGAAACTGAAGCTTTCTTT	CASRPGTGETEAFF
TRBV19	-	TRBD1	TRBJ1-6	TGTGCCAGTAGTATCAAGGACAGGGATTCACCCCTCCACTTT	CASSIKDRDSPLHF
TRBV28	-	-	TRBJ1-2	TGTGCCAGCAGTTATCCAGTACTCTATGGCTACACCTTC	CASSYPVLYGYTF
TRBV14	-	-	TRBJ1-2	TGTGCCAGCAGCCAAGGGGGGATCCATGGCTACACCTTC	CASSQGGIHGYTF
TRBV28	-	-	TRBJ1-5	TGTGCCAGCAGGGGTTCGAGCAATCAGCCCCAGCATTTT	CASRGSSNQPQHF
TRBV6-8	few	-	TRBJ1-4	TGTGCCAGCAGATATCACGAGCACATTAATGAAAAACTGTTTTTT	CASRYHEHINEKLFF
TRBV11-3	medium-sized	-	TRBJ2-3	TGTGCCAGCAGCTTAGTGAGGGCTAGAGCAGATACGCAGTATTTT	CASSLVRARADTQYF
TRBV11-3	few	-	TRBJ2-3	TGTGCCAGCAGACCCGGGGCAGGGGAAGATACGCAGTATTTT	CASRPGAGEDTQYF
TRBV28	-	TRBD1	TRBJ1-5	TGTGCCAGCAGTCCAGAACAGGGGGCGCTTGGTCAGCCCCAGCATTTT	CASSPEQGALGQPQHF
TRBV11-3	medium-sized	-	TRBJ2-3	TGTGCCAGCAGAGTCCAAGGAGGTAGCACAGATACGCAGTATTTT	CASRVQGGSTDTQYF
TRBV19	large	TRBD1	TRBJ1-6	TGTGCCAGTAGTATTGGGTGGGACAGCCTTAATTCACCCCTCCACTTT	CASSIGWDSLNSPLHF
TRBV12-5	once	-	TRBJ1-6	TGTGCTAGTGTTCTACCGTTGGGGCCGAACTCACCCCTCCACTTT	CASVLPLGPNSPLHF